This is a list of T cell receptor beta chains from one sample in a study of identical twins. A single record per CDR3 protein comes from TCRdb applying MiXCR to the 5' RACE reads. The repertoire holds about 660,000 distinct CDR3 sequences, 8.5% to 9% seen once, with 0.85% to 1% in the top ten. A further study also used this sample, focusing on yellow fever vaccine responses in identical twins.

Sequenced input: PBMCs. These TCRs come from a woman under 30 in good health. The CDR3 runs from the conserved cysteine through the conserved F or W. Fields, in order: V gene, D gene, J gene, CDR3 protein. D genes are given only for firm matches.

TRBV9	TRBD1	TRBJ1-5	CASSDTGVSQPQHF
TRBV29-1	.	TRBJ2-7	CSASPPRVGREQYF
TRBV10-3	TRBD2	TRBJ2-1	CAISELAGGPNEQFF
TRBV6-6	.	TRBJ2-7	CASSYALLLRYF
TRBV2	.	TRBJ2-3	CASSQGRRGDTQYF
TRBV4-3	TRBD2	TRBJ2-2	CASSQDLGGRLAGVQELFF
TRBV7-9	TRBD1	TRBJ1-6	CASRPTGDSPLHF
TRBV12-3/TRBV12-4	.	TRBJ2-1	CASRDGSYNEQFF
TRBV5-1	.	TRBJ2-3	CASSLSAGVNTDTQYF
TRBV14	.	TRBJ2-1	CASSPAGYSYNEQFF
TRBV4-1	.	TRBJ1-3	CASSASPASGNTIYF
TRBV28	TRBD2	TRBJ2-7	CASSLASGSVSDYEQYF
TRBV10-3	.	TRBJ2-2	CAISESRGTGELFF
TRBV12-3/TRBV12-4	TRBD2	TRBJ2-3	CASRGIAGTSTDTQYF
TRBV12-3/TRBV12-4	.	TRBJ2-5	CASSFGGGAKETQYF
TRBV9	TRBD2	TRBJ2-5	CASSVGLAGTLQETQYF
TRBV27	.	TRBJ1-3	CASSLRGFSGNTIYF
TRBV20-1	TRBD1	TRBJ2-7	CSATAGQAILVREQYF
TRBV29-1	.	TRBJ2-2	CSVTSGHTNTGELFF
TRBV6-5	.	TRBJ2-6	CASSYLGRGVFSGANVLTF
TRBV11-3	TRBD2	TRBJ2-1	CASSLAGGPTNEQFF
TRBV28	TRBD1	TRBJ1-2	CAAGGNRGPGNGYTF
TRBV5-1	.	TRBJ2-2	CASSLATADTYLNTGELFF
TRBV12-3/TRBV12-4	TRBD1	TRBJ1-1	CASELRTGGGTEAFF
TRBV28	.	TRBJ1-2	CASRVLPGDYGYTF
TRBV3-1	TRBD1	TRBJ1-2	CASSEGQGLSYTF
TRBV29-1	.	TRBJ1-1	CSVDRGWGNTEAFF
TRBV6-5	.	TRBJ1-5	CASSYSWERDQPQHF
TRBV7-6	TRBD2	TRBJ2-1	CASSPTGTSGSYEQFF
TRBV11-1	TRBD1	TRBJ2-3	CASSLMEGQGAPSTDTQYF
TRBV6-2/TRBV6-3	.	TRBJ1-1	CASSYRGKNTEAFF
TRBV15	.	TRBJ2-1	CATSRVGSSEQFF
TRBV20-1	.	TRBJ1-5	CSASRLQGYSNQPQHF
TRBV12-3/TRBV12-4	.	TRBJ2-7	CASSPTPTLSYEQYF
TRBV12-3/TRBV12-4	.	TRBJ2-2	CASIRAGRTPGSCFF
TRBV28	TRBD1	TRBJ2-7	CASSLSGSGGEQYF
TRBV27	TRBD2	TRBJ2-1	CASITWSSGRYEQFF
TRBV12-3/TRBV12-4	TRBD2	TRBJ2-1	CASSPGTSGGPTRQFF